The 13 T cell receptor beta chains below were found in one sample sequenced in a study of cytomegalovirus exposure and HLA in healthy donors (TCRdb year 2017). Receptors were amplified or captured by the immunoSEQ multiplex PCR assay. For the multiplex PCR, a mixture combining 60 forward primers for TCR Vbeta segments and 13 reverse primers for TCR Jbeta segments was used. In its TCRdb copy, this immuneACCESS table keeps in-frame sequences only and misses some clones. Where compared with another copy, unresolved V genes explain less than half of these, and the others have no known cause. For this sample there are over 75,000 clones; around 80% appear just once. The top ten clones comprise roughly 0.71% of the sample. Input material: PBMCs. These receptors all stem from a woman in her sixties in good health and CMV-seronegative.

This chain uses TRBV6-1 with TRBJ1-1, with 8 positions matching TRBD1. V was pared by 6 bases and J by 4 bases, with 7 bases of the junction left unmatched. Germline loops: CDR1 MNHNS, CDR2 SASEGT. CDR3 size: 14 residues. CDR3 in amino acids: CASSVGQGTTEAFF. The DNA for the CDR3 is TGTGCCAGCAGCGTTGGACAGGGAACCACTGAAGCTTTCTTT.

The chain combines TRBV6-5 with TRBJ1-2, with D perhaps TRBD1 (6 bases). CDR1 is MNHEY, CDR2 SVGAGI, per germline. V was pared by 4 bases and J by 5 bases, with 14 bases between. The CDR3 contains 14 residues. In nucleotides, the CDR3 is TGTGCCAGCAGTTTCGAGCAGGGGAAATATGGCTACACCTTC. Translating gives CASSFEQGKYGYTF.

This clone appeared a few times. The V call is TRBV15, the J call TRBJ1-1; TRBD1 aligns across 7 bases. CDR3 length: 17 residues. From germline, CDR1 is LNHNV and CDR2 YYDKDF (reference sequence). Losses at the gene ends were 3 bases for V and 1 base for J; bases not matched to a gene: 11. CDR3 in amino acids: CATSRRDSGHRNTEAFF. CDR3 sequence (DNA): TGTGCCACCAGCAGGCGGGACAGCGGTCATCGGAACACTGAAGCTTTCTTT.

This clone was seen only once. This chain uses TRBV28 with TRBJ1-2, with D uncertain. Germline CDR1 and CDR2: MDHEN and SYDVKM. Between the trimmed V and J ends, which lost 8 bases and 0 bases, there was a span of 4 bases. CDR3 length: 11 residues. The chain's CDR3 is CASGPNYGYTF. The DNA for the CDR3 is TGTGCCAGCGGCCCTAACTATGGCTACACCTTC.

Only a few counts were recorded for this clone. The chain joins TRBV25-1 to TRBJ2-1; 10 bases fit TRBD2. The trim removed 6 bases at V and 5 bases at J, leaving 7 bases unmatched. This CDR3 has 15 residues. Germline V gene sequence: CDR1 MGHDK, CDR2 SYGVNS. The CDR3 region has the DNA TGTGCCAGCAGACCTCTAGCGGGGGACCACAATGAGCAGTTCTTC. This sequence encodes CASRPLAGDHNEQFF.

The chain couples TRBV20-1 to TRBJ1-2; no reliable D call. The CDR3 length is 11 residues. Between the trimmed V and J ends, which lost 7 bases and 8 bases, there was a span of 14 bases. CDR1 is DFQATT, CDR2 SNEGSKA, per germline (reference sequence). The CDR3 coding sequence is TGCAGTGTACAAGTGGGAGGCGGCTACACCTTC. Translation: CSVQVGGGYTF.

The rearrangement joins TRBV5-4 to TRBJ2-1; TRBD1 agrees at 7 bases. The CDR3 runs to 13 residues. Germline V gene data show CDR1 as SGHNT and CDR2 as YYREEE (reference sequence). The V segment lost 3 bases and the J segment 8 bases; nucleotides outside the gene matches: 5. The CDR3 nucleotides read TGTGCCAGCAGCTGGGGGACAGCCCATGAGCAGTTCTTC. It is translated as CASSWGTAHEQFF.

A few counts support this clone. The chain combines TRBV5-4 with TRBJ1-2; D is possibly TRBD1 (5 bases). The V and J ends lost 7 bases and 4 bases respectively, with 14 bases between them. The germline V gene has CDR1 SGHNT and CDR2 YYREEE (reference sequence). The CDR3 loop spans 13 amino acids. As DNA, the CDR3 is TGTGCCAGCGTCCTAGACAGAGGCTATGGCTACACCTTC. Translated, it gives CASVLDRGYGYTF.

CDR3 sequence: CASSETGASQPQHF. The CDR3 DNA is TGTGCCAGCAGCGAGACAGGGGCGAGTCAGCCCCAGCATTTT. The chain combines TRBV7-2 with TRBJ1-5, with 8 positions matching TRBD1. Germline loops: CDR1 SGHTA, CDR2 FQGNSA. The CDR3 contains 14 residues. Losses at the gene ends were 5 bases for V and 6 bases for J; bases not matched to a gene: 6.

V usage is TRBV7-2 and J usage is TRBJ1-6, with D maybe TRBD1 (6 bases). CDR1 is SGHTA and CDR2 is FQGNSA in the germline V gene. Trimming took off 6 bases at V and 7 bases at J, with 13 bases between the two ends. The CDR3 spans 14 residues. The CDR3 spells CASRPWTENSPLHF. The CDR3 DNA reads TGTGCCAGCAGGCCCTGGACAGAAAATTCACCCCTCCACTTT. Complete variable domain (other parts from reference TRBV7-2 and TRBJ1-6): GAGVSQSPSNKVTEKGKDVELRCDPISGHTALYWYRQSLGQGLEFLIYFQGNSAPDKSGLPSDRFSAERTGGSVSTLTIQRTQQEDSAVYLCASRPWTENSPLHFGNGTRLTVT.

The chain has TRBV6-5 and TRBJ1-5; D uncertain. CDR3 length: 13 residues. V was trimmed by 6 bases and J by 9 bases, leaving 15 bases between them. The germline V gene has CDR1 MNHEY and CDR2 SVGAGI. The CDR3 sequence: CASSSDRDRPQHF. The CDR3 DNA follows: TGTGCCAGCAGCTCTGACCGGGATCGGCCCCAGCATTTT.

On this clone itself: This specimen includes other DNA sequences encoding the same CDR3. This chain links TRBV7-2 with TRBJ2-5; TRBD1 is a possible D gene (5 bases). Germline V gives CDR1 SGHTA, CDR2 FQGNSA. The CDR3 has 13 amino acids. V was cut by 1 base and J by 3 bases, with 6 bases left in between. CDR3 loop: CASSLVREETQYF. Written as DNA, the CDR3 is TGTGCCAGCAGCTTAGTCAGGGAAGAGACCCAGTACTTC.

In this sample, this clone turned up a few times. This chain connects TRBV5-4 to TRBJ1-2; 9 positions match TRBD1. The CDR3 loop spans 15 amino acids. The junction had 8 bases not matched to a gene; V was cut back by 4 bases and J by 4 bases. Germline V gene data show CDR1 as SGHNT and CDR2 as YYREEE (reference sequence). The CDR3 sequence is CASSIPTGGAYGYTF. CDR3 coding DNA: TGTGCCAGCAGCATACCCACAGGGGGCGCCTATGGCTACACCTTC.